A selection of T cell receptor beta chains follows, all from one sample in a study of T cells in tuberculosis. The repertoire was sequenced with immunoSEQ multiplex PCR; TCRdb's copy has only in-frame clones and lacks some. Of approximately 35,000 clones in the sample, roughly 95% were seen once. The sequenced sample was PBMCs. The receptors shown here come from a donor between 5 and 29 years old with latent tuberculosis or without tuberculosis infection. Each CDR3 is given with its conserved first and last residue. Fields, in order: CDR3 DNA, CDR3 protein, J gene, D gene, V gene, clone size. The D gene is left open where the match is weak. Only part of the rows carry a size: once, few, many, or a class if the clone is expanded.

cdr3_nt: TGTGCCTGGACTCCACGACGGGGGTTCACCGGGGAGCTGTTTTTT
cdr3_aa: CAWTPRRGFTGELFF
j_call: TRBJ2-2
d_call: NA
v_call: TRBV30
clone_size: once

cdr3_nt: TGTGCCAGCAGCTCCGTGACAGGGGCAGGTAATGAAAAACTGTTTTTT
cdr3_aa: CASSSVTGAGNEKLFF
j_call: TRBJ1-4
d_call: TRBD1
v_call: TRBV5-4
clone_size: NA

cdr3_nt: TGCAGCGTTGCCGGACAGGGGCCGCGGCTTGAAACCTTC
cdr3_aa: CSVAGQGPRLETF
j_call: TRBJ1-2
d_call: TRBD1
v_call: TRBV29-1
clone_size: NA

cdr3_nt: TGTGCCATCAGTGAGTCGATGTCGACCCTTCACAGGGGTCGGGGCTATGGCTACACCTTC
cdr3_aa: CAISESMSTLHRGRGYGYTF
j_call: TRBJ1-2
d_call: TRBD1
v_call: TRBV10-3
clone_size: NA

cdr3_nt: TGTGCCAGCAGCGTAATTTCGACAGGGGATATGGATGGCTACACCTTC
cdr3_aa: CASSVISTGDMDGYTF
j_call: TRBJ1-2
d_call: TRBD1
v_call: TRBV27
clone_size: NA

cdr3_nt: TGTGCCAGCAGCCAAGGACTAGCGGGACCTTACGAGCAGTACTTC
cdr3_aa: CASSQGLAGPYEQYF
j_call: TRBJ2-7
d_call: TRBD2
v_call: TRBV14
clone_size: NA

cdr3_nt: TGTGCCAGCAGCGTAGGAGGGAGGAACACTGAAGCTTTCTTT
cdr3_aa: CASSVGGRNTEAFF
j_call: TRBJ1-1
d_call: NA
v_call: TRBV9
clone_size: NA

cdr3_nt: TGTGCCAGCAGTGGCCCAACAGGGGAAGAGACCCAGTACTTC
cdr3_aa: CASSGPTGEETQYF
j_call: TRBJ2-5
d_call: TRBD1
v_call: TRBV25-1
clone_size: NA

cdr3_nt: TGCGCCAGCAGCCAAGATATAAACAGACTAAACTATGGCTACACCTTC
cdr3_aa: CASSQDINRLNYGYTF
j_call: TRBJ1-2
d_call: NA
v_call: TRBV4-3
clone_size: NA

cdr3_nt: TGTGCCAGCAGGCCACAGGGGGTATCCTACAATGAGCAGTTCTTC
cdr3_aa: CASRPQGVSYNEQFF
j_call: TRBJ2-1
d_call: TRBD1
v_call: TRBV28
clone_size: NA

cdr3_nt: TGTGCCAGCTACGACAGGGCGGAAGGCTACACCTTC
cdr3_aa: CASYDRAEGYTF
j_call: TRBJ1-2
d_call: TRBD1
v_call: TRBV2
clone_size: NA

cdr3_nt: TGTGCCAGCAGCTTAGCCCGCAGCTCCTACAATGAGCAGTTCTTC
cdr3_aa: CASSLARSSYNEQFF
j_call: TRBJ2-1
d_call: NA
v_call: TRBV7-9
clone_size: NA

cdr3_nt: TGCGCCAGCAGCCCAGCAGTAGGGACTTATGGCTACACCTTC
cdr3_aa: CASSPAVGTYGYTF
j_call: TRBJ1-2
d_call: NA
v_call: TRBV4-1
clone_size: NA

cdr3_nt: TGTGCCAGCAGCCCCGGGACAGGATCCAATGAGCAGTTCTTC
cdr3_aa: CASSPGTGSNEQFF
j_call: TRBJ2-1
d_call: TRBD1
v_call: TRBV7-3
clone_size: once

cdr3_nt: TGCAGCGCCTCGGGAGAAAAACTGTTTTTT
cdr3_aa: CSASGEKLFF
j_call: TRBJ1-4
d_call: NA
v_call: TRBV29-1
clone_size: NA

cdr3_nt: TGTGCCAGCAGTTTTGGACAGGGGGGTTACGAGCAGTACTTC
cdr3_aa: CASSFGQGGYEQYF
j_call: TRBJ2-7
d_call: TRBD1
v_call: TRBV27
clone_size: NA

cdr3_nt: TGTGCCAGCAGCGGGGCAGGGAACTATGGCTACACCTTC
cdr3_aa: CASSGAGNYGYTF
j_call: TRBJ1-2
d_call: NA
v_call: TRBV13
clone_size: NA

cdr3_nt: TGTGCCAGCAGCTTAGGACAGAGAAATAGCAATCAGCCCCAGCATTTT
cdr3_aa: CASSLGQRNSNQPQHF
j_call: TRBJ1-5
d_call: NA
v_call: TRBV7-8
clone_size: NA

cdr3_nt: TGTGCCAGCAGCTTAGGGGGGAAAACAGATACGCAGTATTTT
cdr3_aa: CASSLGGKTDTQYF
j_call: TRBJ2-3
d_call: NA
v_call: TRBV7-3
clone_size: NA

cdr3_nt: TGCGCCAGCAGCCCGACAGGGAATAGCAATCAGCCCCAGCATTTT
cdr3_aa: CASSPTGNSNQPQHF
j_call: TRBJ1-5
d_call: TRBD1
v_call: TRBV5-1
clone_size: NA

cdr3_nt: TGTGCCAGCAGCCAAGATTTGGGGGGGGACAGGGCTGGTTTCTTT
cdr3_aa: CASSQDLGGDRAGFF
j_call: TRBJ1-1
d_call: TRBD1
v_call: TRBV4-2
clone_size: NA

cdr3_nt: TGTGCCAGCAGCTTAATAGGGGACTACAATGAGCAGTTCTTC
cdr3_aa: CASSLIGDYNEQFF
j_call: TRBJ2-1
d_call: NA
v_call: TRBV7-3
clone_size: NA

cdr3_nt: TGTGCCAGCAGCTCGGACTCCCACAATGAGCAGTTCTTC
cdr3_aa: CASSSDSHNEQFF
j_call: TRBJ2-1
d_call: NA
v_call: TRBV7-2
clone_size: once

cdr3_nt: TGTGCCAGCAGCTTGTATTCAGGGGTAAGTCAGCCCCAGCATTTT
cdr3_aa: CASSLYSGVSQPQHF
j_call: TRBJ1-5
d_call: NA
v_call: TRBV5-6
clone_size: NA

cdr3_nt: TGTGCCAGCAGTCGACAGGGGCGCTTCTCCTACGAGCAGTACTTC
cdr3_aa: CASSRQGRFSYEQYF
j_call: TRBJ2-7
d_call: TRBD1
v_call: TRBV6-5
clone_size: NA

cdr3_nt: TGTGCCAGCAGCCCGGGACAGGGCACAGATACGCAGTATTTT
cdr3_aa: CASSPGQGTDTQYF
j_call: TRBJ2-3
d_call: TRBD1
v_call: TRBV5-8
clone_size: NA

cdr3_nt: TGTGCCAGCAGTGGAGAAGCGGGGATGGGCGATACGCAGTATTTT
cdr3_aa: CASSGEAGMGDTQYF
j_call: TRBJ2-3
d_call: TRBD2
v_call: TRBV2
clone_size: NA

cdr3_nt: TGTGCCAGCAGCTCGACTAGCGGGAGAGATACGGACTTC
cdr3_aa: CASSSTSGRDTDF
j_call: TRBJ2-5
d_call: TRBD2
v_call: TRBV7-6
clone_size: NA

cdr3_nt: TGTGCCAGTAGTACGTGGACTAGCCGAAACACCGGGGAGCTGTTTTTT
cdr3_aa: CASSTWTSRNTGELFF
j_call: TRBJ2-2
d_call: TRBD2
v_call: TRBV19
clone_size: NA

cdr3_nt: TGTGCCAGCAGTTTATCCAGCGGGAGCTCCTACAATGAGCAGTTCTTC
cdr3_aa: CASSLSSGSSYNEQFF
j_call: TRBJ2-1
d_call: TRBD2
v_call: TRBV27
clone_size: NA

cdr3_nt: TGTGCCAGCAGCGTTTCTATCGGACAGGGCGGAACAGATACGCAGTATTTT
cdr3_aa: CASSVSIGQGGTDTQYF
j_call: TRBJ2-3
d_call: TRBD1
v_call: TRBV6-4
clone_size: NA

cdr3_nt: TGTGCCTGGATGATGGTAGAAGCGGGTGTGGAGACCCAGTACTTC
cdr3_aa: CAWMMVEAGVETQYF
j_call: TRBJ2-5
d_call: NA
v_call: TRBV30
clone_size: NA

cdr3_nt: TGCAGCGTTGAAGAGGGGAGTAATGAGCAGTTCTTC
cdr3_aa: CSVEEGSNEQFF
j_call: TRBJ2-1
d_call: NA
v_call: TRBV29-1
clone_size: NA

cdr3_nt: TGTGCCAGCAGTTACGGAGGAGGCACCGGGGAGCTGTTTTTT
cdr3_aa: CASSYGGGTGELFF
j_call: TRBJ2-2
d_call: NA
v_call: TRBV25-1
clone_size: once

cdr3_nt: TGTGCCAGCAGCCAAGCGACTAGCGGTAAAAACATTCAGTACTTC
cdr3_aa: CASSQATSGKNIQYF
j_call: TRBJ2-4
d_call: TRBD2
v_call: TRBV14
clone_size: once

cdr3_nt: TGTGCCAGCAGTGAAGATCCCCTTAGCTACGAGCAGTACTTC
cdr3_aa: CASSEDPLSYEQYF
j_call: TRBJ2-7
d_call: NA
v_call: TRBV6-1
clone_size: NA

cdr3_nt: TGCAGCGTTGAAGGGGGCCGTGCCCCTACAGATACGCAGTATTTT
cdr3_aa: CSVEGGRAPTDTQYF
j_call: TRBJ2-3
d_call: NA
v_call: TRBV29-1
clone_size: NA

cdr3_nt: TGTGCCAGCAGCGTAGGCAGGTTCATGAACACTGAAGCTTTCTTT
cdr3_aa: CASSVGRFMNTEAFF
j_call: TRBJ1-1
d_call: NA
v_call: TRBV9
clone_size: NA

cdr3_nt: TGCGCCAGCAGTGATCCGGGGACAGGGCCGAACGAGCAGTACTTC
cdr3_aa: CASSDPGTGPNEQYF
j_call: TRBJ2-7
d_call: TRBD1
v_call: TRBV10-1
clone_size: NA

cdr3_nt: TGTGCCTGGAGTGTACTAGCGGGAGGGCATGAGCAGTACTTC
cdr3_aa: CAWSVLAGGHEQYF
j_call: TRBJ2-7
d_call: TRBD2
v_call: TRBV30
clone_size: NA

cdr3_nt: TGTGCCAGCCCGGGATTGAAGGGTCCAGATACGCAGTATTTT
cdr3_aa: CASPGLKGPDTQYF
j_call: TRBJ2-3
d_call: NA
v_call: TRBV6-1
clone_size: NA

cdr3_nt: TGTGCCAGTAGTATAGGACAGGGCTACGAGCAGTACTTC
cdr3_aa: CASSIGQGYEQYF
j_call: TRBJ2-7
d_call: TRBD1
v_call: TRBV19
clone_size: NA

cdr3_nt: TGTGCCAGCAGCTTAGGGACAGGGGAAGCTTTCTTT
cdr3_aa: CASSLGTGEAFF
j_call: TRBJ1-1
d_call: TRBD1
v_call: TRBV11-3
clone_size: NA

cdr3_nt: TGTGCCAGCAGCGTAGGAGGGCTTGGCTACACCTTC
cdr3_aa: CASSVGGLGYTF
j_call: TRBJ1-2
d_call: NA
v_call: TRBV9
clone_size: NA

cdr3_nt: TGTGCCAGGAAATTACTAGCGGGGGAGGGGGAGACCCAGTACTTC
cdr3_aa: CARKLLAGEGETQYF
j_call: TRBJ2-5
d_call: TRBD2
v_call: TRBV6-1
clone_size: NA

cdr3_nt: TGCGCCAGCAGCTTGATCGCAACTAATGAAAAACTGTTTTTT
cdr3_aa: CASSLIATNEKLFF
j_call: TRBJ1-4
d_call: NA
v_call: TRBV5-1
clone_size: NA

cdr3_nt: TGTGCCAGCAGTTTGGACAGGGGCGAATCATGGCAGTACTTC
cdr3_aa: CASSLDRGESWQYF
j_call: TRBJ2-7
d_call: TRBD1
v_call: TRBV2
clone_size: NA

cdr3_nt: TGTGCCAGCAGCTCTGAAACAGGGTTTTACGAGCAGTACTTC
cdr3_aa: CASSSETGFYEQYF
j_call: TRBJ2-7
d_call: NA
v_call: TRBV7-6
clone_size: NA

cdr3_nt: TGTGCCAGCAGCGTAGAGCGGGAAGGCTACAATGAGCAGTTCTTC
cdr3_aa: CASSVEREGYNEQFF
j_call: TRBJ2-1
d_call: TRBD2
v_call: TRBV9
clone_size: once

cdr3_nt: TGTGCCAGCAGCTTAGTAGGGGCGGGAGGGCGAGAGACCCAGTACTTC
cdr3_aa: CASSLVGAGGRETQYF
j_call: TRBJ2-5
d_call: TRBD2
v_call: TRBV11-2
clone_size: NA